The 9 T cell receptor beta chains listed next were all sequenced from one sample in a study of cytomegalovirus exposure and HLA in healthy donors. The repertoire was sequenced with immunoSEQ multiplex PCR; TCRdb's copy has only in-frame clones and lacks some. Found here are under 150,000 clones, roughly 88% of them singletons; the top ten hold around 6%. Sequencing was carried out using PBMCs. These receptors all come from a woman aged 18-29 years in good health and CMV-seropositive.

This clone was observed a handful of times. The V gene is TRBV19, the J gene TRBJ2-2; TRBD1 matches at 7 bases. The CDR3 totals 16 residues. From germline, CDR1 is LNHDA and CDR2 SQIVND (reference sequence). The ends lost 6 bases at V and 4 bases at J; junction bases unmatched: 11. The CDR3 here is CASSYPGQAITGELFF. CDR3 nucleotides: TGTGCCAGTAGCTACCCCGGACAGGCGATCACCGGGGAGCTGTTTTTT. The whole variable domain, remainder taken from reference TRBV19 and TRBJ2-2, is DGGITQSPKYLFRKEGQNVTLSCEQNLNHDAMYWYRQDPGQGLRLIYYSQIVNDFQKGDIAEGYSVSREKKESFPLTVTSAQKNPTAFYLCASSYPGQAITGELFFGEGSRLTVL.

The rearrangement joins TRBV7-9 to TRBJ1-1; D is perhaps TRBD1 (6 bases). Trimming shortened V by 7 bases and J by 5 bases, and 20 bases separated the two germline ends. Germline V gives CDR1 SEHNR, CDR2 FQNEAQ (reference sequence). The CDR3 consists of 15 residues. The CDR3 DNA reads as TGTGCCAGCAATCTAGAGGGTGACAGGAGGACTGAAGCTTTCTTT. As protein: CASNLEGDRRTEAFF.

V is TRBV19 and J is TRBJ2-5, with 9 bases fitting TRBD1. Losses at the gene ends were 5 bases for V and 4 bases for J; bases not matched to a gene: 8. The CDR3 has 15 residues. CDR1 is LNHDA, CDR2 SQIVND, per germline (reference sequence). The CDR3 region is CASSVHRGQGETQYF. The DNA of the CDR3 is TGTGCCAGTAGTGTGCACAGGGGGCAGGGAGAGACCCAGTACTTC.

This clone was detected only once. The J gene is TRBJ1-2, the V gene TRBV5-1, with D possibly matching TRBD1 (5 bases). CDR1 SGHRS and CDR2 YFSETQ come from the germline V gene. CDR3 length: 15 amino acids. V was cut by 1 base and J by 0 bases, with 10 bases left in between. The chain's CDR3 is CASSLMTVANYGYTF. The CDR3 coding sequence is TGCGCCAGCAGCTTGATGACAGTGGCTAACTATGGCTACACCTTC. Complete variable domain (other parts from reference TRBV5-1 and TRBJ1-2): KAGVTQTPRYLIKTRGQQVTLSCSPISGHRSVSWYQQTPGQGLQFLFEYFSETQRNKGNFPGRFSGRQFSNSRSEMNVSTLELGDSALYLCASSLMTVANYGYTFGSGTRLTVV.

The V and J genes are TRBV19 and TRBJ1-1; the match to TRBD1 covers 9 bases. The CDR3 length is 15 residues. V gave up 6 bases and J gave up 0 bases; unmatched junction bases: 5. Germline V lookup: CDR1 LNHDA, CDR2 SQIVND (reference sequence). CDR3 DNA: TGTGCCAGTAGCTGGGGACAGGGATTGAACACTGAAGCTTTCTTT. Translated: CASSWGQGLNTEAFF.

This chain connects TRBV27 to TRBJ2-3, with TRBD2 identical over 8 bases. J was trimmed by 0 bases and V by 5 bases; bases with no gene match: 4. Germline-derived CDR1 and CDR2 are MNHEY and SMNVEV (reference sequence). This CDR3 is 15 amino acids long. The CDR3 region has the DNA TGTGCCAGCAGTGTCCGGGGGGGCAGCACAGATACGCAGTATTTT. Translating gives CASSVRGGSTDTQYF.

The chain links TRBV11-3 to TRBJ2-7; 9 positions match TRBD2. The length of the CDR3 is 19 residues. After removal of 5 bases from V and 6 bases from J, the junction contained 23 bases not matched to a gene. CDR1 and CDR2 from the germline V gene are SGHNT and YENEEA. CDR3 loop: CASSKLGGPTGLAGPEQYF. The CDR3 DNA sequence: TGTGCCAGCAGCAAACTAGGGGGCCCTACGGGGCTAGCGGGACCCGAGCAGTACTTC.

The rearrangement uses TRBV5-6 and TRBJ2-3; a weak D match, TRBD2 (6 bases). V shed 2 bases and J shed 9 bases, with 19 bases lying between them. The CDR3 covers 15 residues. Germline V gene sequence: CDR1 SGHDT, CDR2 YYEEEE. The CDR3, as DNA: TGTGCCAGCAGCTTCGGCGGGCTCATAGCGGACACGCAGTATTTT. Protein sequence: CASSFGGLIADTQYF.

The chain couples TRBV13 to TRBJ1-4; tentatively, D is TRBD1 (6 bases). The CDR3 has 15 amino acids. V dropped 4 bases and J dropped 8 bases, with 17 bases sitting between them. The germline CDR1 and CDR2 sequences are PRHDT and FYEKMQ (reference sequence). CDR3 protein: CASSWGGRGREKLFF. CDR3 DNA: TGTGCCAGCAGCTGGGGTGGCAGGGGACGGGAAAAACTGTTTTTT.